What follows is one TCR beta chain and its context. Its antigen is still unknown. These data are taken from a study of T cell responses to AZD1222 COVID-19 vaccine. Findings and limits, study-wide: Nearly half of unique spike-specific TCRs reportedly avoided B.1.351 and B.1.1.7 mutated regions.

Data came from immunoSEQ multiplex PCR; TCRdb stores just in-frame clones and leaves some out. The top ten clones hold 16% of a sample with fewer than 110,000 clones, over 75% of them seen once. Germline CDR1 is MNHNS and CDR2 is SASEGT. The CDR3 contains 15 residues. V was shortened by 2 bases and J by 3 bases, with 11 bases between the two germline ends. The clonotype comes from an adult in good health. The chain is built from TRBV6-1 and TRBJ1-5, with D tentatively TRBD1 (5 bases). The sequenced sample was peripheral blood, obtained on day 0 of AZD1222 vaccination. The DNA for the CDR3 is TGTGCCAGCAGTGAACAGGGTTTTGCCAATCAGCCCCAGCATTTT. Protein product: CASSEQGFANQPQHF.